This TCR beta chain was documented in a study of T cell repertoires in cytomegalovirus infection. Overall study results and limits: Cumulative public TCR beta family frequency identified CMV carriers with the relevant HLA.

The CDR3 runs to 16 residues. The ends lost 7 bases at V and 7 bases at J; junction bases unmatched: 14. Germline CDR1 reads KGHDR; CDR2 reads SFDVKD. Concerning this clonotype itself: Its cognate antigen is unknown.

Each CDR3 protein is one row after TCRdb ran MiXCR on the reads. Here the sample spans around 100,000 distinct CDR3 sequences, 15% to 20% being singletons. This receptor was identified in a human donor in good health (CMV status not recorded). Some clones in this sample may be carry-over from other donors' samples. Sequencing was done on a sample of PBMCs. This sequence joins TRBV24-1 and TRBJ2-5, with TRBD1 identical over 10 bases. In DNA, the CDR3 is TGTGCCACCAGCCCCGGGGGACAGGGGTTATCGGCGACCCAGTACTTC. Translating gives CATSPGGQGLSATQYF.